The source of this T cell receptor beta chain is a study of naive and memory T cell subsets. This clonotype has at least ten counts. Whole-blood samples were 2 to 3 ml of peripheral blood from healthy adult volunteers. For blood and skin samples, reverse transcription used TCR alpha and beta constant primers. TCRdb processed the 5' RACE reads anew with MiXCR; each CDR3 protein has one entry. The data show about 22,000 distinct CDR3 sequences, around 3.9% seen once. The CDR3 sequence is 14 residues long. Trimming pared 6 bases from V and 3 bases from J, leaving 11 bases between. This chain links TRBV12-3 or TRBV12-4 with TRBJ1-4; D perhaps matches TRBD1 (6 bases). The receptor comes from a male donor in good health. The CDR3 DNA follows: TGTGCCAGCAGCAAGGGGGGATCTAATGAAAAACTGTTTTTT. Protein: CASSKGGSNEKLFF.